This TCR beta chain was sequenced during a study of cytomegalovirus exposure and HLA in healthy donors. Trimming left V 3 bases short and J 8 bases short, with 17 bases between. CDR1 is SGDLS, CDR2 YYNGEE, per germline. This CDR3 spans 15 amino acids. This clone has a single count. The data were produced by immunoSEQ multiplex PCR, yet TCRdb's version contains in-frame clones alone and is incomplete. The profile shows 300,000 to 350,000 clones, around 90% of them singletons. Sample: PBMCs. The TCR comes from a man in his thirties or forties in good health and CMV-seronegative. The rearrangement links TRBV9 to TRBJ1-4, with no clear D. CDR3 nucleotide sequence: TGTGCCAGCAGCGCCCAAGTGGGGAGAGGCGAAAAACTGTTTTTT. Translated: CASSAQVGRGEKLFF.